The rows below give T cell receptor beta chains drawn from one sample of a study of blood T cell repertoires in COVID-19. The method was immunoSEQ multiplex PCR; TCRdb's version includes in-frame clones alone and lacks a portion of them. The table records roughly 4,000 clones, roughly nine tenths of them present only once. Sequenced: peripheral blood. These receptors all stem from a woman aged 70-85 years with active COVID-19. Both conserved end residues are part of each CDR3. A D gene is named only where the DNA matches it firmly. Rows give clone size only sometimes, using once, few, many, or a class for an expanded clone.

j_call	v_call	clone_size	d_call	cdr3_aa	cdr3_nt
TRBJ1-2	TRBV9	-	TRBD1	CASSVEGDRGIYGYTF	TGTGCCAGCAGCGTAGAGGGAGACAGGGGGATATATGGCTACACCTTC
TRBJ2-7	TRBV7-2	-	TRBD2	CASRVSPSGGNYEQYF	TGTGCCAGCAGAGTGAGTCCTAGCGGGGGAAATTACGAGCAGTACTTC
TRBJ1-3	TRBV6-5	-	-	CASSPAGGNTIYF	TGTGCCAGCAGTCCCGCGGGGGGAAACACCATATATTTT
TRBJ1-2	TRBV7-9	few	-	CASTHAGDYGYTF	TGTGCCAGCACCCATGCCGGGGATTATGGCTACACCTTC
TRBJ2-2	TRBV2	-	-	CASSVGLDYGGELFF	TGTGCCAGCAGTGTTGGTCTAGACTATGGCGGGGAGCTGTTTTTT
TRBJ1-3	TRBV7-8	-	-	CASSLRGGNTIYF	TGTGCCAGCAGCTTACGCGGCGGAAACACCATATATTTT
TRBJ1-5	TRBV7-2	-	-	CASSLRGAGQPQHF	TGTGCCAGCAGCTTACGGGGGGCTGGGCAGCCCCAGCATTTT
TRBJ2-3	TRBV5-4	-	TRBD2	CASSLDSGAGGQYF	TGTGCCAGCAGCTTGGATAGCGGGGCGGGCGGGCAGTATTTT
TRBJ1-2	TRBV30	-	TRBD1	CAWISGQVHGYTF	TGTGCCTGGATCTCCGGACAGGTGCATGGCTACACCTTC
TRBJ1-1	TRBV5-1	-	TRBD1	CASSETGQSGAFF	TGCGCCAGCAGCGAAACGGGACAGAGCGGAGCTTTCTTT
TRBJ2-7	TRBV7-2	-	TRBD2	CASSPDSGGPPYEQYF	TGTGCCAGCAGCCCAGATAGCGGGGGGCCACCCTACGAGCAGTACTTC
TRBJ2-7	TRBV5-1	-	TRBD2	CASSLQGSGASYEQYF	TGCGCCAGCAGCTTGCAGGGTAGCGGGGCTTCCTACGAGCAGTACTTC
TRBJ1-2	TRBV7-2	-	-	CASSGQGHRGYTF	TGTGCCAGCAGTGGTCAGGGACACCGTGGCTACACCTTC
TRBJ2-1	TRBV9	-	TRBD2	CASSFYPGTSGGAYNEQFF	TGTGCCAGCAGCTTTTACCCCGGGACTAGCGGGGGGGCCTACAATGAGCAGTTCTTC
TRBJ2-1	TRBV9	-	TRBD2	CASSVDGGTYNEQFF	TGTGCCAGCAGCGTGGACGGGGGGACCTACAATGAGCAGTTCTTC
TRBJ1-2	TRBV5-5	-	TRBD1	CASSLSPGTGIGGYTF	TGTGCCAGCAGCTTGAGTCCCGGGACAGGGATCGGTGGCTACACCTTC
TRBJ1-5	TRBV19	-	-	CASSWGSGSNQPQHF	TGTGCCAGCAGCTGGGGTTCGGGAAGCAATCAGCCCCAGCATTTT
TRBJ1-5	TRBV4-1	-	TRBD1	CASSQVPGQGLWPQHF	TGCGCCAGCAGCCAAGTTCCGGGACAGGGGCTTTGGCCCCAGCATTTT
TRBJ2-7	TRBV2	-	TRBD2	CASSGLAGDEQYF	TGTGCCAGCAGTGGGCTAGCGGGGGACGAGCAGTACTTC
TRBJ1-5	TRBV7-2	once	-	CASSFRDNQPQHF	TGTGCCAGCAGCTTCAGGGATAATCAGCCCCAGCATTTT
TRBJ1-5	TRBV30	few	TRBD1	CAWSDRVYSNQPQHF	TGTGCCTGGTCAGACAGGGTCTATAGCAATCAGCCCCAGCATTTT
TRBJ2-5	TRBV10-3	-	-	CAISETQETQYF	TGTGCCATCAGTGAAACACAAGAGACCCAGTACTTC
TRBJ1-3	TRBV9	once	TRBD1	CASSVGTEGGNTIYF	TGTGCCAGCAGCGTCGGGACAGAGGGAGGAAACACCATATATTTT
TRBJ2-7	TRBV7-9	once	-	CAGGAGSAFGEQYF	TGTGCAGGAGGGGCAGGGTCGGCCTTTGGGGAGCAGTACTTC
TRBJ1-3	TRBV5-1	-	TRBD1	CASSSDRESNTIYF	TGCGCCAGCAGCTCGGACAGGGAGTCAAACACCATATATTTT
TRBJ2-3	TRBV30	few	TRBD2	CAWTPRGGGHTDTQYF	TGTGCCTGGACCCCCCGGGGCGGGGGGCACACAGATACGCAGTATTTT
TRBJ2-3	TRBV7-9	few	TRBD2	CASSSSTSRTTDTQYF	TGTGCCAGCAGCTCCTCGACTAGCCGGACCACAGATACGCAGTATTTT
TRBJ2-3	TRBV7-9	-	TRBD2	CASSYSGGSDTQYF	TGTGCCAGCAGCTACAGCGGGGGATCCGATACGCAGTATTTT
TRBJ1-1	TRBV18	-	-	CASSHSNTEAFF	TGTGCCAGCTCCCATTCGAACACTGAAGCTTTCTTT
TRBJ1-1	TRBV6-5	-	-	CASSQKGTEAFF	TGTGCCAGCAGTCAAAAGGGGACTGAAGCTTTCTTT